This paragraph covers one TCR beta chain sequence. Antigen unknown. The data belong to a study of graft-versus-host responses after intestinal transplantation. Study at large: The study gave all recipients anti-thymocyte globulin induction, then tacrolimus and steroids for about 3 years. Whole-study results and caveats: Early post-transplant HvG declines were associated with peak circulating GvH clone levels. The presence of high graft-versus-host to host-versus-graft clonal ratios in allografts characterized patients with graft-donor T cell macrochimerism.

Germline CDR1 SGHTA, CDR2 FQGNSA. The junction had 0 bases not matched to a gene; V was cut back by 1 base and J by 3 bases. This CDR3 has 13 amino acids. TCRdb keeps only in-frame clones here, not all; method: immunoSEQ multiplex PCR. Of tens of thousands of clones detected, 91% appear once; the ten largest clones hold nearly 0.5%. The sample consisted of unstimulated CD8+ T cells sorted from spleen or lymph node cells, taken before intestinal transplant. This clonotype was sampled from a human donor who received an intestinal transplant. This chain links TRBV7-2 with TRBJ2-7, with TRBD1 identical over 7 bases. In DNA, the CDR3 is TGTGCCAGCAGCTTAGGGACAGGCTACGAGCAGTACTTC. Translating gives CASSLGTGYEQYF.